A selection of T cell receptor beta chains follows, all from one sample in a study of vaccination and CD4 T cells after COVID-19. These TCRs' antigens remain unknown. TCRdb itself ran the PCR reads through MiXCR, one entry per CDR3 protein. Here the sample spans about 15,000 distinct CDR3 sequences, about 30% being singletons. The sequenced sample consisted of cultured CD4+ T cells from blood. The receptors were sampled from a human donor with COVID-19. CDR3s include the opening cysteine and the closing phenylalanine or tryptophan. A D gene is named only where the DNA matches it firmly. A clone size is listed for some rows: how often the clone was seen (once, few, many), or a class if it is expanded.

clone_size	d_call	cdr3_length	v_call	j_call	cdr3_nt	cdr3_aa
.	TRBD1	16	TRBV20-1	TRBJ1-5	TGCAGTGCTAGGCCTGAGACAGGGAAGGGCAATCAGCCCCAGCATTTT	CSARPETGKGNQPQHF
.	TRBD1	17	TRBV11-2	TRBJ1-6	TGTGCCAGCAGCTTCCAGGGGGCAAGGTCCTATAATTCACCCCTCCACTTT	CASSFQGARSYNSPLHF
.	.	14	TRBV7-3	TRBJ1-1	TGTGCCAGCAGCGTGTCCGCGAGTAAAACTGAAGCTTTCTTT	CASSVSASKTEAFF
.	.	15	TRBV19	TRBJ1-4	TGTGCCAGTAGTACCCCCAAAGGCAACAATGAAAAACTGTTTTTT	CASSTPKGNNEKLFF
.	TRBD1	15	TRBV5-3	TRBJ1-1	TGTGCCAGAAGCTTAAGGGGCGACAGGGCCTCTGAAGCTTTCTTT	CARSLRGDRASEAFF
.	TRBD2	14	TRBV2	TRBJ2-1	TGTGCCTCCAAGACTAGCGGGGGATCAAATGGGCAGTTCTTC	CASKTSGGSNGQFF
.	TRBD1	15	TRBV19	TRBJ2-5	TGTGCCAGTAATCTAGGACAGGGGACCCAAGAGACCCAGTACTTC	CASNLGQGTQETQYF
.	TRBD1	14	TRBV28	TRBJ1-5	TGTGCCAGCAATATTAAGACAGGGTCTCAGCCCCAGCATTTT	CASNIKTGSQPQHF
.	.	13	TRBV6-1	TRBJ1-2	TGTGCCAGCAGAGCCCGGACATTCGGAGGCTACACCTTC	CASRARTFGGYTF
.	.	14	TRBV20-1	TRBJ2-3	TGCAGTGCTAGAGATATTAGGACCACAGATACGCAGTATTTT	CSARDIRTTDTQYF
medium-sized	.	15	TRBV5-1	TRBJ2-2	TGCGCCAGCAGCTTGGTAGGGACGAACACCGGGGAGCTGTTTTTT	CASSLVGTNTGELFF
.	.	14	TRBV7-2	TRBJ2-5	TGTGTCAGCAGCTTAGGGCGGGGCCAGGAGACCCAGTACTTC	CVSSLGRGQETQYF
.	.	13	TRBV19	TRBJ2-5	TGTGCCAGTAGTATTTCGGGATCGAAGACCCAGTACTTC	CASSISGSKTQYF
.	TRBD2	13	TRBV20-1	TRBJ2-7	TGCAGTGAAACCCCTAGCGGGGCCTACGAGCAGTACTTC	CSETPSGAYEQYF
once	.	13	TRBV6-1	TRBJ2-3	TGTGCCAGCTGGGGGACATACACAGATACGCAGTATTTT	CASWGTYTDTQYF
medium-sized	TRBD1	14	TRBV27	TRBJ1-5	TGTGCCAGTAGAGAGGGACAGGGCAATCAGCCCCAGCATTTT	CASREGQGNQPQHF
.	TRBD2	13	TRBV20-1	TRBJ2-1	TGCAGTCTCCGCGGGGGGGCCTTGGGTGAGCAGTTCTTC	CSLRGGALGEQFF
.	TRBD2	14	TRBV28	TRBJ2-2	TGTGCCAGCAGGAGAGCGGGGTGGTCCGGGGAGCTGTTTTTT	CASRRAGWSGELFF